The 9 T cell receptor beta chains listed next were all sequenced from one sample in a study of blood T cell repertoires in COVID-19. The protocol was immunoSEQ multiplex PCR, while the TCRdb copy is restricted to in-frame clones and leaves out a portion. The table records 150,000 to 200,000 clones, 70% to 90% of them present only once. Sequences were obtained from peripheral blood. The receptors derive from a man between 65 and 79 years old with active or convalescent COVID-19.

The V gene is TRBV9, the J gene TRBJ2-7; 9 bases line up with TRBD1. V shed 2 bases and J 2 bases; nucleotides not matched to a gene: 2. The CDR3 sequence is 14 residues long. Germline CDR1 SGDLS, CDR2 YYNGEE. In DNA form, the CDR3 reads TGTGCCAGCAGCGTCGGGACAGGGACCTACGAGCAGTACTTC. It is translated as CASSVGTGTYEQYF.

This rearrangement joins TRBV2 to TRBJ1-6; 7 positions match TRBD1. Trimming cost V 3 bases and J 4 bases; bases outside gene matches: 6. The CDR3 extends over 16 amino acids. Germline lookup yields CDR1 SNHLY and CDR2 FYNNEI. CDR3 loop: CASSEFGTDYNSPLHF. As DNA, the CDR3 is TGTGCCAGCAGTGAGTTCGGGACAGATTATAATTCACCCCTCCACTTT.

This clone has a handful of counts. This sequence joins TRBV13 and TRBJ2-7; the D gene is possibly TRBD2 (6 bases). There are 14 residues in the CDR3. The V gene's germline CDR1 is PRHDT and CDR2 FYEKMQ (reference sequence). V was trimmed by 0 bases and J by 3 bases, leaving 9 bases between them. CDR3 DNA: TGTGCCAGCAGCTTAGGTGGGACTCTCTACGAGCAGTACTTC. Residues: CASSLGGTLYEQYF.

This chain uses TRBV3-1 (or the pseudogene TRBV3-2) with TRBJ1-6, with unresolved D. Trimming cost V 4 bases and J 10 bases, with 14 bases left between them. Germline loops: CDR1 LGHDT, CDR2 YNNKEL (reference sequence). This CDR3 comprises 14 residues. CDR3 sequence reads: CASSPAGKGSPLHF. For the CDR3, the DNA is TGTGCCAGCAGCCCAGCGGGGAAGGGATCACCCCTCCACTTT.

The J gene is TRBJ1-1, the V gene TRBV11-2; no clear D gene. The CDR3 is 14 residues long. CDR1 SGHAT and CDR2 FQNNGV come from the germline V gene. Trimming stripped 3 bases from V and 0 bases from J, with 8 bases between. The CDR3 sequence is CASSFHVLNTEAFF. The CDR3 DNA reads TGTGCCAGCAGCTTTCATGTCCTGAACACTGAAGCTTTCTTT.

This chain uses TRBV5-8 with TRBJ2-2, with a possible D match to TRBD1 (6 bases). Deletions cut 1 base from V and 3 bases from J, with 16 bases between. Germline CDR1 and CDR2: SGHTS and YDEGEE. There are 17 residues in the CDR3. Written as DNA, the CDR3 is TGTGCCAGCAGCTTGAAATTTGGGCAGGGGCACACCGGGGAGCTGTTTTTT. Amino acids: CASSLKFGQGHTGELFF. Looking up the rest from reference TRBV5-8 and TRBJ2-2 gives the full variable domain: EAGVTQSPTHLIKTRGQQATLRCSPISGHTSVYWYQQALGLGLQFLLWYDEGEERNRGNFPPRFSGRQFPNYSSELNVNALELEDSALYLCASSLKFGQGHTGELFFGEGSRLTVL.

The CDR3 protein is CASSPRTGGTHRLTGELFF. CDR3 bases: TGCGCCAGCAGCCCGAGGACAGGGGGCACTCACCGACTGACCGGGGAGCTGTTTTTT. This rearrangement joins TRBV5-1 to TRBJ2-2; TRBD1 agrees at 11 bases. This CDR3 has 19 amino acids. The V gene end was trimmed by 4 bases and the J gene end by 5 bases; junction bases not matched to a gene: 16. The V gene's germline CDR1 is SGHRS and CDR2 YFSETQ.

The CDR3: CASSPGARSAGYTGELFF. CDR3 bases: TGTGCCAGCAGCCCAGGGGCCAGGTCGGCAGGATACACCGGGGAGCTGTTTTTT. This chain links TRBV11-2 with TRBJ2-2; D is perhaps TRBD1 (6 bases). Germline V gives CDR1 SGHAT, CDR2 FQNNGV. The germline V and J ends were trimmed by 5 bases and 3 bases, with 22 bases remaining between them. The CDR3 runs 18 residues.

This chain joins TRBV25-1 and TRBJ1-4, with a tentative D call TRBD1 (6 bases). CDR1 and CDR2 (germline): MGHDK, SYGVNS. The V gene lost 6 bases and the J gene lost 4 bases, with 12 bases spanning the gap. The CDR3 length is 14 residues. In nucleotides, the CDR3 is TGTGCCAGCAGGCAGACAGGCTTTAATGAAAAACTGTTTTTT. It encodes CASRQTGFNEKLFF.